The rows below give T cell receptor beta chains drawn from one sample of a study of Ad26.COV2.S vaccination and SARS-CoV-2 variants. The repertoire was sequenced with immunoSEQ multiplex PCR; TCRdb's copy has only in-frame clones and lacks some. The data show a few hundred thousand clones, about 83% seen once. The sequences come from peripheral blood, collected in a trial of Ad26.COV2.S vaccine versus placebo. These receptors all stem from a person between 18 and 65 years old who received the Ad26.COV2.S COVID-19 vaccine or a placebo. The CDR3 runs from the conserved cysteine through the conserved F or W. D genes are given only for firm matches. Part of the rows lack a size; the others show once, few, many or a class for expanded clones.

j_gene | d_gene | v_gene | abundance | CDR3nt | CDR3aa
TRBJ2-1 | . | TRBV27 | . | TGTGCCAGCAGTTTAGATCGGACTATCGCCCCTTACAATGAGCAGTTCTTC | CASSLDRTIAPYNEQFF
TRBJ2-4 | . | TRBV4-3 | . | TGCGCCAGCAGCCAGAACAGGGGGGGCAAAAACATTCAGTACTTC | CASSQNRGGKNIQYF
TRBJ1-2 | . | TRBV5-8 | . | TGTGCCAGCAGCTTCTATGGCTACACCTTC | CASSFYGYTF
TRBJ1-1 | . | TRBV7-8 | once | TGTGCCAGCAGCCACGACAGAAGTGCTTTCTTT | CASSHDRSAFF
TRBJ1-2 | . | TRBV5-1 | . | TGCGCCAGCAGTTCGGACGGGACCTATGGCTACACCTTC | CASSSDGTYGYTF
TRBJ2-3 | . | TRBV13 | . | TGTGCCAGCACCCCGCGGGGGCCCCATCATTACACAGATACGCAGTATTTT | CASTPRGPHHYTDTQYF
TRBJ1-5 | . | TRBV2 | . | TGTGCCAGCAGCTCGGGCCTCAGCAATCAGCCCCAGCATTTT | CASSSGLSNQPQHF
TRBJ1-2 | . | TRBV5-5 | . | TGTGCCAGCAGCGGAACCGGGACACTTAACTATGGCTACACCTTC | CASSGTGTLNYGYTF
TRBJ1-1 | . | TRBV6-6 | many | TGTGCCAGCAGTTACCGCGCGGAGCGCAACACTGAAGCTTTCTTT | CASSYRAERNTEAFF
TRBJ2-1 | TRBD1 | TRBV7-9 | . | TGTGCCAGCAGCTTAAAGCTGGCCGGGACAGGGGGCAATGAGCAGTTCTTC | CASSLKLAGTGGNEQFF
TRBJ2-6 | . | TRBV6-6 | . | TGTGCCAGCAGAAAGGAGGGGGTCTCTGGGGCCAACGTCCTGACTTTC | CASRKEGVSGANVLTF
TRBJ2-7 | . | TRBV12-3/TRBV12-4 | . | TGTGCCAGCAGTTTCGGGGCCTCCTACGAGCAGTACTTC | CASSFGASYEQYF
TRBJ2-1 | . | TRBV10-3 | . | TGTGCCACCGTCGGACTTAGCTACACTCACTCCTACAATGAGCAGTTCTTC | CATVGLSYTHSYNEQFF
TRBJ1-2 | . | TRBV7-3 | . | TGTGCCAGCAGCTTAACAGAGAACTATGGCTACACCTTC | CASSLTENYGYTF
TRBJ2-4 | TRBD1 | TRBV7-9 | . | TGTGCCAGCAGCTTAAGGACAGGGACCAAAAACATTCAGTACTTC | CASSLRTGTKNIQYF
TRBJ2-1 | . | TRBV30 | . | TGTGCCTGGAGTGTACGGGAGCAGTTCTTC | CAWSVREQFF
TRBJ2-2 | . | TRBV5-1 | . | TGCGCCAGCAGCTTGGACTCCGCCACCGGGGAGCTGTTTTTT | CASSLDSATGELFF
TRBJ1-6 | . | TRBV6-5 | . | TGTGCCAGCAGTTACTCGCAGGGAAGTAATTCACCCCTCCACTTT | CASSYSQGSNSPLHF
TRBJ1-5 | . | TRBV19 | . | TGTGCCAGTAGTATATGGGTGAGAAATCAGCCCCAGCATTTT | CASSIWVRNQPQHF
TRBJ2-7 | . | TRBV6-5 | few | TGTGCCAGCAGCCCCGTAGGGCCCTACGAGCAGTACTTC | CASSPVGPYEQYF
TRBJ1-4 | . | TRBV19 | . | TGTGCCAGTAGTCTCGGGACTGCCTCATTGGCAACTAATGAAAAACTGTTTTTT | CASSLGTASLATNEKLFF
TRBJ2-2 | TRBD2 | TRBV7-3 | . | TGTGCCAGCAGCGCCACCGGGACTAGGTCCGGGGAGTTGTTTTTT | CASSATGTRSGELFF
TRBJ2-3 | TRBD2 | TRBV5-1 | . | TGCGCCAGCAGCGCGCGACTAGCGGGGGGATTTTTCACAGATACGCAGTATTTT | CASSARLAGGFFTDTQYF
TRBJ2-3 | TRBD2 | TRBV6-2/TRBV6-3 | once | TGTGCCAGCAGTCAACAGCGGGGGCTCCCCTCTAGCACAGATACGCAGTATTTT | CASSQQRGLPSSTDTQYF
TRBJ2-4 | . | TRBV9 | . | TGTGCCAGCAGCGTGGATGGCGACATTCAGTACTTC | CASSVDGDIQYF
TRBJ2-3 | TRBD2 | TRBV7-8 | . | TGTGCCAGCAGCTTAAACCTAGCGGGGAGCACAGATACGCAGTATTTT | CASSLNLAGSTDTQYF
TRBJ2-7 | . | TRBV27 | . | TGTGCCGGGGGTCCCACTAGAGTCGAGCAGTACTTC | CAGGPTRVEQYF
TRBJ1-1 | . | TRBV30 | . | TGTGCCTGGACCCTTGCCCCCCAGAGGAGATTGAACACTGAAGCTTTCTTT | CAWTLAPQRRLNTEAFF
TRBJ1-2 | . | TRBV11-2 | . | TGTGCCAGCAGCTTGTCAGACGTCGTGGGCTACACCTTC | CASSLSDVVGYTF
TRBJ2-3 | . | TRBV5-6 | . | TGTGCCAGCAGCTTGGATGGATCACTAAAAACATGGACGCAGTATTTT | CASSLDGSLKTWTQYF
TRBJ2-3 | . | TRBV6-6 | . | TGTGCCAGCAGAGCCTCCGACAATACGCAGTATTTT | CASRASDNTQYF
TRBJ1-5 | TRBD1 | TRBV19 | . | TGTGCCAGTAGCCCGGGACAGGGCTTTTATAGCAATCAGCCCCAGCATTTT | CASSPGQGFYSNQPQHF
TRBJ1-5 | . | TRBV6-1 | . | TGTGCCAGCAGTGCCTACAGGGCCCTCGGCAATCAGCCCCAGCATTTT | CASSAYRALGNQPQHF
TRBJ2-2 | TRBD2 | TRBV20-1 | few | TGCAGTGCTAGTCAAAGCGGGAGGGCCTCCGGGGAGCTGTTTTTT | CSASQSGRASGELFF
TRBJ2-5 | . | TRBV18 | . | TGTGCCAGCTCACCCGGGTTGGGAGAGACCCAGTACTTC | CASSPGLGETQYF
TRBJ2-5 | . | TRBV14 | . | TGTGCCAGCAGCTGGAGACCCAACACGGAGACCCAGTACTTC | CASSWRPNTETQYF
TRBJ1-2 | . | TRBV5-4 | . | TGTGCCAGCAGCTTGGAACAGGATGGCTACACCTTC | CASSLEQDGYTF
TRBJ2-1 | . | TRBV18 | once | TGTGCCAGCTCACCAGCGAGCGGCGGGCAGTTCTTC | CASSPASGGQFF
TRBJ2-2 | . | TRBV24-1 | few | TGTGCCACCATGAAGAGCACCGGGGAGCTGTTTTTT | CATMKSTGELFF